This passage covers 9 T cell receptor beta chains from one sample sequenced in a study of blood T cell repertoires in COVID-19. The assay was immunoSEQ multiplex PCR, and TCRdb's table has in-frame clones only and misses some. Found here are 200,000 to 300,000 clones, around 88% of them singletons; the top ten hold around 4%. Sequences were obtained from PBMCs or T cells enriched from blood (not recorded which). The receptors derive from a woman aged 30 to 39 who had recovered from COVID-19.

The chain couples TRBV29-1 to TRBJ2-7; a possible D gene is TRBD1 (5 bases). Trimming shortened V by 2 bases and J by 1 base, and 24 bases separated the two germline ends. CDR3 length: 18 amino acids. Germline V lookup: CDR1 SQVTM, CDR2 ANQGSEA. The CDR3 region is CSVELAALIDRGSYEQYF. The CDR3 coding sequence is TGCAGCGTTGAACTGGCGGCTCTTATTGATAGGGGATCCTACGAGCAGTACTTC.

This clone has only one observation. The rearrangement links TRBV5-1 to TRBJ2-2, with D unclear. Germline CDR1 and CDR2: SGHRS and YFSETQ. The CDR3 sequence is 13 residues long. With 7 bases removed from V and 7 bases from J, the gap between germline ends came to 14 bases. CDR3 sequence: CASQPEVVGELFF. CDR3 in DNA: TGCGCCAGCCAACCAGAGGTAGTCGGGGAGCTGTTTTTT. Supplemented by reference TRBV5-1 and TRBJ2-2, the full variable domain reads KAGVTQTPRYLIKTRGQQVTLSCSPISGHRSVSWYQQTPGQGLQFLFEYFSETQRNKGNFPGRFSGRQFSNSRSEMNVSTLELGDSALYLCASQPEVVGELFFGEGSRLTVL.

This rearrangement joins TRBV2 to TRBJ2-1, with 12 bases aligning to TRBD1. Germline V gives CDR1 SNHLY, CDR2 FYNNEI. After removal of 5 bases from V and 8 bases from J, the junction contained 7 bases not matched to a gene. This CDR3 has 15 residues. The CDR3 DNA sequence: TGTGCCAGCAGTACGCCGGGACAGGGGGCTTATGAGCAGTTCTTC. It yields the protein CASSTPGQGAYEQFF.

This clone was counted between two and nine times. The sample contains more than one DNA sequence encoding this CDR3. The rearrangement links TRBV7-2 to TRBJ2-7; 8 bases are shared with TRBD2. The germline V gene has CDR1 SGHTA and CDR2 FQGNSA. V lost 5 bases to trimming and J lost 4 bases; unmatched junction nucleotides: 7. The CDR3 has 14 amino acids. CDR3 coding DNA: TGTGCCAGCAGCCGCGGGACTAGTGAATACGAGCAGTACTTC. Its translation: CASSRGTSEYEQYF.

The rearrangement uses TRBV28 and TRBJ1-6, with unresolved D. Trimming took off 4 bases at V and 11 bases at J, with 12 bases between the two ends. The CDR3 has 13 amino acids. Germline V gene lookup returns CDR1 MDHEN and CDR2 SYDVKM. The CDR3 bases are TGTGCCAGCAGTTCGGCAGGCGATGCACCCCTCCACTTT. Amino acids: CASSSAGDAPLHF.

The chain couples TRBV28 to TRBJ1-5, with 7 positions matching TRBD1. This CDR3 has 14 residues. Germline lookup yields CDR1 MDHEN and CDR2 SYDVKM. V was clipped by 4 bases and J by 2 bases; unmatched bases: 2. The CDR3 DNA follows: TGTGCCAGCAGTTGGGGACAGCGCAATCAGCCCCAGCATTTT. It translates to CASSWGQRNQPQHF. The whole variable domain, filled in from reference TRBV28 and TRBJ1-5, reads DVKVTQSSRYLVKRTGEKVFLECVQDMDHENMFWYRQDPGLGLRLIYFSYDVKMKEKGDIPEGYSVSREKKERFSLILESASTNQTSMYLCASSWGQRNQPQHFGDGTRLSIL.

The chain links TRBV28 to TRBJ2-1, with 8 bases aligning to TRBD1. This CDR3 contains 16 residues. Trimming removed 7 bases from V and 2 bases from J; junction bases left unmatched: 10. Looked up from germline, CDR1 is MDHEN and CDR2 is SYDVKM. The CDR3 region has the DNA TGTGCCAGCACTCTTCCAGGGGGCGCAGCCTACAATGAGCAGTTCTTC. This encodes CASTLPGGAAYNEQFF.

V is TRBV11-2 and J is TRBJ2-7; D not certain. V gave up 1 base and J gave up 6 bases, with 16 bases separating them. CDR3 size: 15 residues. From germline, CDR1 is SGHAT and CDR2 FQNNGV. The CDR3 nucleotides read TGTGCCAGCAGCTTAGCTGGAGTTCGCTTCTCCGAGCAGTACTTC. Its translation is CASSLAGVRFSEQYF. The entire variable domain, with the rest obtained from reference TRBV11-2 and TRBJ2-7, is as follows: EAGVAQSPRYKIIEKRQSVAFWCNPISGHATLYWYQQILGQGPKLLIQFQNNGVVDDSQLPKDRFSAERLKGVDSTLKIQPAKLEDSAVYLCASSLAGVRFSEQYFGPGTRLTVT.

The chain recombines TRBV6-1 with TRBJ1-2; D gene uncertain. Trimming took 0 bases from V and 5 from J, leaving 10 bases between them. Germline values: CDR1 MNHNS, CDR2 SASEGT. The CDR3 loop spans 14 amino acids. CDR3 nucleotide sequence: TGTGCCAGCAGTGAAGCCGGACTGAGGTATGGCTACACCTTC. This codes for CASSEAGLRYGYTF.